This T cell receptor (beta chain) derives from a study of T cells in women clearing cervical HPV infection. Dot-blot hybridization genotyped cervical HPV amplified with MY09/MY11 PCR. As regards this clone: Its target is not known. A junction boundary mismatches the germline segment, possibly from a read error. The sample carries other DNA sequences with the same CDR3.

Assay used: immunoSEQ multiplex PCR; TCRdb lists only in-frame clones, some missing. In total, the table holds about 32,000 clones. The study, taken as a whole, reports: It is unknown whether associations predate infection; no effector/memory or HPV-specific sorting.

The sample was blood buffy coat. The clonotype comes from a woman aged 18 to 69 with a cervical HPV16 infection that either progressed to CIN3+ or cleared (not recorded which).

This CDR3 is CASSPDRGPGNTIYF. The sequenced CDR3 bases are TGTGCCAGCAGCCCGGACAGGGGGCCTGGAAACACT. The chain carries TRBV13 and TRBJ1-3, with 11 nucleotides matching TRBD1. The sequence runs out 3 residues before the end of the CDR3; the remainder is reconstructed from the germline J gene. CDR1 and CDR2 (germline): PRHDT, FYEKMQ (reference sequence). This CDR3 has 15 amino acids.